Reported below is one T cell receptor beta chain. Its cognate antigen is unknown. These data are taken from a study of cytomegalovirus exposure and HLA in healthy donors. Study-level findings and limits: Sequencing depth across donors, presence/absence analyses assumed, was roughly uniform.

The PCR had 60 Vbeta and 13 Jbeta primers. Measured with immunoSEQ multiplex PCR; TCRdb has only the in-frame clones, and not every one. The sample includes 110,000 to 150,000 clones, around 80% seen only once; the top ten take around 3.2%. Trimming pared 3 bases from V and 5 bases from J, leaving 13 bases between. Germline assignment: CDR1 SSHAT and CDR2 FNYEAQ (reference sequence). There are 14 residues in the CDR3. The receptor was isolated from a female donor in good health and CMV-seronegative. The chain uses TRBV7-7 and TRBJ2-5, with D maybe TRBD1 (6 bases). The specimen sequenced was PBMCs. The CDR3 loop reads CASSFRAGVETQYF. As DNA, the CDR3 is TGTGCCAGCAGCTTTAGGGCAGGGGTGGAGACCCAGTACTTC.